This T cell receptor (beta chain) was sequenced during a study of Ad26.COV2.S vaccination and SARS-CoV-2 variants (dated by TCRdb to the early 2020s). For the study in its entirety: Vaccine-arm donors came from COV1001, a multicentre, randomized, double-blind, placebo-controlled phase I-IIa trial of Ad26.COV2.S in healthy adults. Ad26.COV2.S was given intramuscularly at 5x10^10 or 1x10^11 viral particles, as a single shot or as two shots 56 days apart. The specificity and breadth of SARS-CoV-2-reactive T cell receptors after Ad26.COV2.S vaccination were assessed by TCRbeta repertoire sequencing. A total of 32 samples were included in the TCR-sequenced set, comprising roughly 20 Ad26.COV2.S vaccine recipients, 5 placebo recipients and 8 SARS-CoV-2 convalescent individuals. Trial participants were randomized into five groups of five, in which low-dose or high-dose Ad26.COV2.S was given once or twice, or placebo was given on both occasions. Blinding of investigators to trial group allocation was maintained during experiments and outcome assessment. What the research found in general, with its limitations: According to the authors, total T cell responses may have been underestimated by the TCR breadth and depth analyses. After vaccination, substantial breadth of spike-specific CD8+ and CD4+ T cell responses was reported. The study lacked the statistical power to compare responses across vaccine doses or regimens. Comparable non-spike TCR breadth was observed between vaccine and placebo recipients, consistent with only spike being contained in the vaccine. Ad26.COV2.S recipients had higher spike-specific TCR breadth than placebo recipients (P = 0.0014).

The treatment or condition label, as the study defines it: some 19 received Ad26.COV2.S at low or high dose, single or two shots; several received placebo; per-sample allocation not given. Repertoires of vaccine and placebo recipients were sequenced from samples collected on day 63 after the first injection. Cohort 1b enrolled around 24 adults aged 18-55 years at a single site in Boston, USA, between 29 July and 7 August 2020. Ad26.COV2.S was a replication-incompetent adenovirus type 26 vector expressing a prefusion-stabilized SARS-CoV-2 spike protein from the original Wuhan strain. TCRbeta CDR3 regions were sequenced with the immunoSEQ Assay. After extraction, genomic DNA underwent amplification by bias-controlled multiplex PCR, followed by high-throughput sequencing. The published analysis was carried out like this. To quantify the absolute abundance of every unique TCRbeta CDR3 region, sequences were collapsed and filtered. T cell fraction was estimated by normalization of TCRbeta template counts to usable DNA, with usable DNA being measured through amplification of reference genes present in all nucleated cells. Repertoire TCRs were annotated as SARS-CoV-2-specific when V gene, CDR3 amino acid sequence and J gene were exactly matched to a known reactive TCR set. The reference SARS-CoV-2 TCR set was derived from MIRA and filtered for enrichment in COVID-19-positive ImmuneCODE repertoires, a step that removed public or cross-reactive TCRs. Drawing on the MIRA antigens, annotated TCRs were analysed further at the level of specific ORF or position within ORF. Depth was the summed frequency of annotated unique rearrangements, while breadth was defined as annotated unique rearrangements over total unique productive rearrangements. Two-sided Wilcoxon rank-sum tests were used to compare TCR breadth between groups. The table comes from immuneACCESS by way of TCRdb, which keeps in-frame sequences with V and J called. Part of the clones is missing from these tables; in studies checked, under half for an unresolved V gene and the rest for unknown reasons. The D gene and trimming were derived from the DNA, and the V and J assignments and clone size from that table. For this sample the table gives 440,000 or so clones, of which 80% to 95% were detected only once. Less than 5.5% of the sample is held by the ten biggest clonotypes.

Inclusive of the bounding cysteine and phenylalanine, the CDR3 is 16 residues long. Only the CDR3 DNA is retained, 48 bases long and in frame from the first base. Unmatched junction bases come to 3, with V trimmed by 0 bases and J by 4 bases. Based on the germline V gene, the CDR1 and CDR2 sequences are SGHRS and YFSETQ. A remark on this clone: Its antigen specificity is not known. Qualities for individual bases were not recorded, and no much larger clone is one base off.

This chain is built from TRBV5-1 and TRBJ2-3; TRBD2 agrees with 12 junctional bases. The receptor was derived from a person aged 18-65 years who received the Ad26.COV2.S COVID-19 vaccine or a placebo. The source was peripheral blood, collected in a trial of Ad26.COV2.S vaccine versus placebo. The CDR3 protein: CASSLARLAGADTQYF. The DNA is TGCGCCAGCAGCTTGGCCCGACTAGCGGGAGCAGATACGCAGTATTTT.